These 27 T cell receptor beta chains share one sample of origin, sequenced in a study of T cell responses to AZD1222 COVID-19 vaccine. Clones were read by immunoSEQ multiplex PCR, and TCRdb kept only the in-frame ones, dropping some. The data show fewer than 130,000 clones, 87% seen once. Material: peripheral blood, obtained on day 0 of AZD1222 vaccination. All receptors derive from an adult in good health.

This chain uses TRBV19 with TRBJ1-1; D is ambiguous. Between the trimmed V and J ends, which lost 4 bases and 11 bases, there was a span of 14 bases. Germline values: CDR1 LNHDA, CDR2 SQIVND (reference sequence). The CDR3 consists of 12 residues. DNA of the CDR3: TGTGCCAGTAGTACAGGCCTCCGGGGTGCTTTCTTT. Amino acid sequence: CASSTGLRGAFF.

V and J are TRBV3-1 (or the pseudogene TRBV3-2) and TRBJ2-1; 8 nucleotides align to TRBD2. The V segment lost 2 bases and the J segment 3 bases; nucleotides outside the gene matches: 6. This CDR3 comprises 16 residues. Germline CDR1 and CDR2: LGHDT and YNNKEL (reference sequence). The CDR3 is CASSQSGAGVYNEQFF. CDR3 in DNA: TGTGCCAGCAGCCAATCAGGAGCGGGGGTCTACAATGAGCAGTTCTTC.

The V call is TRBV7-2, the J call TRBJ1-5; maybe TRBD1 (5 bases). The V gene lost 1 base and the J gene lost 9 bases, with 10 bases spanning the gap. Germline CDR1 reads SGHTA; CDR2 reads FQGNSA. The CDR3 loop spans 13 amino acids. The CDR3 bases are TGTGCCAGCAGCTTAGGGGGCGGTAGGCCCCAGCATTTT. Its translation is CASSLGGGRPQHF.

V and J are TRBV3-1 (or the pseudogene TRBV3-2) and TRBJ1-6; 10 bases match TRBD1. The CDR3 length is 15 residues. Trimming at V came to 1 base and at J to 12 bases, leaving 6 bases not matched to a gene. Germline lookup yields CDR1 LGHDT and CDR2 YNNKEL (reference sequence). The CDR3: CASSQGVTGGVPLHF. Here the CDR3 DNA reads TGTGCCAGCAGCCAAGGGGTGACAGGGGGCGTACCCCTCCACTTT.

The chain employs TRBV25-1 and TRBJ2-4; 7 bases line up with TRBD2. The CDR3 is 17 residues long. V was clipped by 1 base and J by 3 bases; unmatched bases: 9. Germline V gene lookup returns CDR1 MGHDK and CDR2 SYGVNS. CDR3 residues: CASSELGSGEVKNIQYF. The CDR3 DNA reads as TGTGCCAGCAGTGAATTGGGCAGCGGGGAGGTCAAAAACATTCAGTACTTC.

The chain uses TRBV30 and TRBJ1-5, with unresolved D. The V and J ends lost 2 bases and 0 bases respectively, with 8 bases between them. The CDR3 runs 14 residues. CDR1 is GTSNPN, CDR2 SVGIG, per germline (reference sequence). CDR3 protein: CAWSLGNSNQPQHF. The CDR3 DNA reads as TGTGCCTGGAGTTTGGGGAATAGCAATCAGCCCCAGCATTTT.

The chain joins TRBV18 to TRBJ1-5; no firm D call. CDR1 and CDR2 from the germline V gene are KGHSH and LQKENI. The germline V and J ends were trimmed by 4 bases and 0 bases, with 13 bases remaining between them. The CDR3 is 16 residues long. CDR3 sequence reads: CASSQSGSNSNQPQHF. CDR3 in DNA: TGTGCCAGCTCACAATCGGGTTCCAATAGCAATCAGCCCCAGCATTTT.

The rearrangement uses TRBV23-1 and TRBJ2-3; either TRBD1 or TRBD2 may fit D (6 bases each). TRBV23-1 is given ORF status, its function remaining uncertain. The CDR3 covers 13 residues. The CDR3 reads CPPGAGSTDTQYF. CDR3 nucleotide sequence: TGCCCTCCGGGGGCAGGGTCCACAGATACGCAGTATTTT.

This clone was observed a single time. The chain combines TRBV9 with TRBJ1-4; 7 positions agree with TRBD1. This CDR3 is built from 17 residues. V lost 3 bases, J lost 5 bases, and 13 bases stayed unmatched. Germline CDR1 reads SGDLS; CDR2 reads YYNGEE. Written as DNA, the CDR3 is TGTGCCAGCAGCGCCCTATCAGTGGGGACAGAAAATGAAAAACTGTTTTTT. Protein product: CASSALSVGTENEKLFF.

V is TRBV19 and J is TRBJ2-2; D not certain. The V and J ends lost 3 bases and 1 base respectively, with 9 bases between them. Germline-derived CDR1 and CDR2 are LNHDA and SQIVND (reference sequence). This CDR3 is built from 15 residues. The CDR3 DNA reads as TGTGCCAGTAGTATTGGGCCAGAGAACACCGGGGAGCTGTTTTTT. Its protein product is CASSIGPENTGELFF.

This chain uses TRBV29-1 with TRBJ2-7; 9 positions agree with TRBD1. The CDR3 loop spans 13 amino acids. Trimming took 7 bases from V and 6 from J; bases not matched to a gene: 10. The V gene's germline CDR1 is SQVTM and CDR2 ANQGSEA. The CDR3, as DNA: TGCAGCGCCCGGCAGGGACAGGGTCTCGAGCAGTACTTC. Translated: CSARQGQGLEQYF.

The rearrangement uses TRBV15 and TRBJ1-5; D not resolved. The CDR3 is made up of 14 amino acids. Per the germline V gene, CDR1 is LNHNV and CDR2 is YYDKDF (reference sequence). V shed 0 bases and J shed 7 bases, with 10 bases lying between them. CDR3 region: CATSRDMSIQPQHF. Written as DNA, the CDR3 is TGTGCCACCAGCAGAGATATGTCGATCCAGCCCCAGCATTTT. Supplemented by reference TRBV15 and TRBJ1-5, the full variable domain reads DAMVIQNPRYQVTQFGKPVTLSCSQTLNHNVMYWYQQKSSQAPKLLFHYYDKDFNNEADTPDNFQSRRPNTSFCFLDIRSPGLGDTAMYLCATSRDMSIQPQHFGDGTRLSIL.

The V and J genes are TRBV18 and TRBJ1-1, with D hard to call. The CDR3 length is 14 residues. Trimming left V 3 bases short and J 4 bases short, with 12 bases between. CDR1 KGHSH and CDR2 LQKENI come from the germline V gene. CDR3 amino acids: CASSPRGVGTEAFF. CDR3 in DNA: TGTGCCAGCTCACCGCGCGGCGTCGGCACTGAAGCTTTCTTT.

The chain uses TRBV27 and TRBJ2-7, with 8 bases that match TRBD2. Germline CDR1 is MNHEY and CDR2 is SMNVEV (reference sequence). J was trimmed by 2 bases and V by 6 bases; bases with no gene match: 9. CDR3 length: 15 amino acids. The chain's CDR3 is CASRLRLAYAYEQYF. In DNA, the CDR3 is TGTGCCAGCAGACTACGACTAGCGTACGCCTACGAGCAGTACTTC.

This chain joins TRBV19 and TRBJ1-2, with TRBD1 as a possible D gene (5 bases). V was shortened by 4 bases and J by 2 bases, with 14 bases between the two germline ends. The CDR3 spans 15 residues. Germline-derived CDR1 and CDR2 are LNHDA and SQIVND (reference sequence). CDR3 loop: CASSTGQVKNYGYTF. In nucleotides, the CDR3 is TGTGCCAGTAGTACTGGACAAGTTAAAAACTATGGCTACACCTTC.

V usage is TRBV6-2 or TRBV6-3 and J usage is TRBJ1-5, with 10 bases matching TRBD1. Germline CDR1 is MNHEY and CDR2 is SVGEGT. The CDR3 contains 15 residues. The V segment lost 5 bases and the J segment 1 base; nucleotides outside the gene matches: 2. DNA of the CDR3: TGTGCCAGCAGTCGACAGGGGGCGAGCAATCAGCCCCAGCATTTT. Translated, it gives CASSRQGASNQPQHF.

The V gene is TRBV14, the J gene TRBJ2-7; D perhaps matches TRBD1 (6 bases). From germline, CDR1 is SGHDN and CDR2 FVKESK. The CDR3 is made up of 12 amino acids. Trimming removed 5 bases from V and 3 bases from J, with 8 bases in between. The CDR3 DNA is TGTGCCAGCAGCACACAGGGCTACGAGCAGTACTTC. This translates into CASSTQGYEQYF.

The chain recombines TRBV7-8 with TRBJ1-1, with 7 bases aligning to TRBD1. The ends lost 5 bases at V and 4 bases at J; junction bases unmatched: 10. Looked up from germline, CDR1 is SGHVS and CDR2 is FQNEAQ. The CDR3 is made up of 15 amino acids. CDR3 loop: CASSPLDRPRTEAFF. DNA of the CDR3: TGTGCCAGCAGCCCATTGGACAGGCCGCGCACTGAAGCTTTCTTT.

The CDR3 spells CASSFGAGSSYEQYF. CDR3 bases: TGTGCCAGCAGCTTCGGAGCAGGGAGCTCCTACGAGCAGTACTTC. This chain uses TRBV9 with TRBJ2-7; possibly TRBD1 or TRBD2 for D (5 bases each). This CDR3 is 15 amino acids long. Trimming removed 4 bases from V and 0 bases from J, with 14 bases in between. Germline V gene data show CDR1 as SGDLS and CDR2 as YYNGEE.

The gene calls are TRBV2 and TRBJ1-1; D ambiguous. Germline V gives CDR1 SNHLY, CDR2 FYNNEI. Trimming pared 6 bases from V and 0 bases from J, leaving 8 bases between. The CDR3 totals 13 residues. For the CDR3, the DNA is TGTGCCAGCAGGCGAAATATGAACACTGAAGCTTTCTTT. Amino acids: CASRRNMNTEAFF.

Here the CDR3 reads CASSPQGLNTEAFF. The CDR3 DNA is TGTGCCAGCTCACCACAGGGGTTAAACACTGAAGCTTTCTTT. This chain joins TRBV18 and TRBJ1-1, with D possibly matching TRBD1 (5 bases). Per germline, CDR1 KGHSH and CDR2 LQKENI. The CDR3 has 14 residues. V was trimmed by 1 base and J by 2 bases, leaving 8 bases between them. Looking up the rest from reference TRBV18 and TRBJ1-1 gives the full variable domain: NAGVMQNPRHLVRRRGQEARLRCSPMKGHSHVYWYRQLPEEGLKFMVYLQKENIIDESGMPKERFSAEFPKEGPSILRIQQVVRGDSAAYFCASSPQGLNTEAFFGQGTRLTVV.

The V gene is TRBV5-3, the J gene TRBJ1-1; TRBD1 might be the D (5 bases). TRBV5-3 is classed as an ORF, of uncertain function. V was clipped by 0 bases and J by 1 base, with 10 bases between them. The CDR3 has 15 amino acids. The CDR3 loop is CARSLENRSNTEAFF. The CDR3 coding sequence is TGTGCCAGAAGCTTGGAAAACAGGTCGAACACTGAAGCTTTCTTT.

This clone was seen a single time. J is TRBJ2-7 and V is TRBV2, with TRBD2 as a possible D gene (6 bases). This CDR3 region has 18 residues. The germline gives CDR1 SNHLY, CDR2 FYNNEI. V lost 4 bases and J 1 base, leaving 23 bases between the germline ends. CDR3 sequence: CASSVPYPRAGTSYEQYF. The DNA of the CDR3 is TGTGCCAGCAGTGTCCCCTATCCTCGGGCGGGAACTTCCTACGAGCAGTACTTC.

The rearrangement joins TRBV5-1 to TRBJ1-1, with 8 nucleotides matching TRBD1. Trimming cost V 4 bases and J 0 bases; bases outside gene matches: 8. Per germline, CDR1 SGHRS and CDR2 YFSETQ. The CDR3 loop spans 16 amino acids. The DNA of the CDR3 is TGCGCCAGCAGCAGTTTTACAGGGGGAGTGAACACTGAAGCTTTCTTT. This encodes CASSSFTGGVNTEAFF.

The V and J genes are TRBV5-1 and TRBJ2-1, with TRBD2 matching 8 bases. Germline CDR1 SGHRS, CDR2 YFSETQ. With 4 bases clipped from V and 6 bases from J, the junction kept 15 bases outside the gene matches. This CDR3 comprises 17 residues. CDR3 sequence: CASSRWMDGGVLNEQFF. The CDR3 nucleotides are TGCGCCAGCAGCCGTTGGATGGACGGGGGGGTTCTCAATGAGCAGTTCTTC.

The chain has TRBV6-2 or TRBV6-3 and TRBJ1-1; 8 bases are a match to TRBD1. J was trimmed by 9 bases and V by 6 bases; bases with no gene match: 12. Germline V gene data show CDR1 as MNHEY and CDR2 as SVGEGT. The CDR3 covers 14 residues. DNA for the CDR3: TGTGCCAGCAGCTCCGACAGGGGCGCTATTAAAGCTTTCTTT. Protein: CASSSDRGAIKAFF.

The chain couples TRBV24-1 to TRBJ2-7, with 7 bases that match TRBD1. Germline lookup yields CDR1 KGHDR and CDR2 SFDVKD. The length of the CDR3 is 15 residues. Trimming at V came to 2 bases and at J to 6 bases, leaving 9 bases not matched to a gene. The CDR3 sequence is CATSDSSTGISEQYF. For the CDR3, the DNA is TGTGCCACCAGTGATTCGTCGACAGGGATTAGCGAGCAGTACTTC.